This entry describes one T cell receptor (beta chain). This sample was included in a study of blood T cell repertoires in COVID-19. Overall study context: PBMCs, B-cell-depleted T cells, or T cells provided the cDNA or gDNA that made up the material.

Sequencing used immunoSEQ multiplex PCR; TCRdb keeps in-frame clones, though not all of them. This sample has about 140,000 clones, with 84% found just once. V was clipped by 8 bases and J by 5 bases; unmatched bases: 3. This CDR3 spans 12 amino acids. This receptor was taken from a man aged 25 to 45 with COVID-19, enrolled during active disease. This rearrangement joins TRBV12-3 or TRBV12-4 to TRBJ2-5; 9 bases fit TRBD1. The sample comprised peripheral blood. CDR3 coding DNA: TGTGCCAGCGCGACAGGGGGGGAGACCCAGTACTTC. It codes for CASATGGETQYF.